This TCR beta chain came from a study of blood T cell repertoires in COVID-19. Study-wide context: Sources were T cells, B-cell-depleted T cells, or PBMCs; the material itself was cDNA or gDNA.

V dropped 0 bases and J dropped 5; count of bases not matched to a gene: 18. This CDR3 has 20 residues. CDR1 MGHRA and CDR2 YSYEKL come from the germline V gene. Across about two dozen US areas, participants ranged in age from about 18 to 90 years. Two negative PCRs, clearance, or symptom resolution had been documented for recovered Cohort 3 donors. Assay used: immunoSEQ multiplex PCR; TCRdb lists only in-frame clones, some missing. Counted here are 350,000 to 450,000 clones, 89% occurring once; the ten biggest clones make up 1.5% to 2%. V and J are TRBV4-1 and TRBJ1-5, with 8 bases that match TRBD1. Material for sequencing was PBMCs or T cells enriched from blood (not recorded which). The source is a woman aged 30 to 39 who had recovered from COVID-19. The CDR3 nucleotides read TGCGCCAGCAGCCAAGATTTAGACAGGGGAAAGGGAAACCCCCATCAGCCCCAGCATTTT. Its protein is CASSQDLDRGKGNPHQPQHF.